The next 27 T cell receptor beta chains were all read from a single sample in a study of blood T cell repertoires in COVID-19. Profiled with immunoSEQ multiplex PCR; TCRdb holds only in-frame clones, not every one. The sample records 190,000 or so clones, 75% to 90% being singletons. The sequenced sample was PBMCs or T cells enriched from blood (not recorded which). Source of these receptors: a man aged 35-49 years who had recovered from COVID-19.

This chain joins TRBV6-5 and TRBJ1-1; possibly TRBD1 for D (5 bases). The germline gives CDR1 MNHEY, CDR2 SVGAGI. The CDR3 runs 14 residues. The ends were cut back, 8 bases at V and 0 bases at J, with 13 bases in the middle. CDR3 nucleotides: TGTGCCAGCCAAAGGGGCCGCATGAACACTGAAGCTTTCTTT. This codes for CASQRGRMNTEAFF.

This clone showed up just a few times. The J gene is TRBJ1-2, the V gene TRBV19; D gene ambiguous. The ends were cut back, 7 bases at V and 0 bases at J, with 15 bases in the middle. Per the germline V gene, CDR1 is LNHDA and CDR2 is SQIVND (reference sequence). The CDR3 consists of 15 residues. In DNA, the CDR3 is TGTGCCAGTACTAACCGGGCGGGAGCTAACTATGGCTACACCTTC. It codes for CASTNRAGANYGYTF.

The gene calls are TRBV4-2 and TRBJ1-1, with D possibly matching TRBD1 (5 bases). CDR3 size: 17 residues. V was shortened by 0 bases and J by 0 bases, with 14 bases between the two germline ends. CDR1 is LGHNA and CDR2 is YNFKEQ in the germline V gene. DNA for the CDR3: TGTGCCAGCAGCCAAGATCGTCGGAGACAGATGAACACTGAAGCTTTCTTT. As protein: CASSQDRRRQMNTEAFF.

As to this clone: The same CDR3 also results from other DNA sequences found in this sample. V and J are TRBV18 and TRBJ1-1, with D hard to call. Germline CDR1 KGHSH, CDR2 LQKENI. V was shortened by 2 bases and J by 5 bases, with 6 bases between the two germline ends. This CDR3 has 12 residues. CDR3 in DNA: TGTGCCAGCTCACCAGGGCGAACTGAAGCTTTCTTT. It specifies CASSPGRTEAFF.

This chain uses TRBV7-9 with TRBJ2-7; D remains ambiguous. With 3 bases removed from V and 0 bases from J, the gap between germline ends came to 6 bases. Germline CDR1 SEHNR, CDR2 FQNEAQ (reference sequence). This CDR3 is built from 13 residues. CDR3 in amino acids: CASSFPDSYEQYF. The CDR3, as DNA: TGTGCCAGCAGCTTTCCAGACTCCTACGAGCAGTACTTC. Filled out from reference TRBV7-9 and TRBJ2-7, the complete variable domain reads DTGVSQNPRHKITKRGQNVTFRCDPISEHNRLYWYRQTLGQGPEFLTYFQNEAQLEKSRLLSDRFSAERPKGSFSTLEIQRTEQGDSAMYLCASSFPDSYEQYFGPGTRLTVT.

The chain links TRBV5-1 to TRBJ2-2, with D possibly being TRBD2 (5 bases). Germline V gene sequence: CDR1 SGHRS, CDR2 YFSETQ. Trimming left V 1 base short and J 10 bases short, with 14 bases between. This CDR3 has 14 amino acids. DNA for the CDR3: TGCGCCAGCAGCTTGCATTCTACAGCGGAGGAGCTGTTTTTT. Encoded protein: CASSLHSTAEELFF.

The chain recombines TRBV5-1 with TRBJ1-2; the D gene is possibly TRBD1 (6 bases). The CDR3 spans 14 residues. The V and J ends lost 4 bases and 4 bases respectively, with 14 bases between them. From germline, CDR1 is SGHRS and CDR2 YFSETQ. The CDR3 is CASSLDRPIYGYTF. The CDR3 bases are TGCGCCAGCAGCCTTGACAGGCCCATCTATGGCTACACCTTC. The variable domain in full, with the rest retrieved from reference TRBV5-1 and TRBJ1-2, is KAGVTQTPRYLIKTRGQQVTLSCSPISGHRSVSWYQQTPGQGLQFLFEYFSETQRNKGNFPGRFSGRQFSNSRSEMNVSTLELGDSALYLCASSLDRPIYGYTFGSGTRLTVV.

As to this clone: Other DNA sequences within the sample encode an identical CDR3. This chain links TRBV3-1 (or the pseudogene TRBV3-2) with TRBJ2-5, with unresolved D. The CDR3 runs 11 residues. With 3 bases removed from V and 4 bases from J, the gap between germline ends came to 3 bases. Germline V gives CDR1 LGHDT, CDR2 YNNKEL (reference sequence). Written as DNA, the CDR3 is TGTGCCAGCAGCCATAGAGAGACCCAGTACTTC. Translation gives CASSHRETQYF.

The V gene is TRBV28, the J gene TRBJ1-4; 7 positions agree with TRBD1. The V gene's germline CDR1 is MDHEN and CDR2 SYDVKM. This CDR3 is built from 15 residues. V dropped 8 bases and J dropped 4; count of bases not matched to a gene: 10. The CDR3 region is CASLSGTVINEKLFF. DNA of the CDR3: TGTGCCAGCCTTTCCGGGACAGTGATTAATGAAAAACTGTTTTTT.

The V gene is TRBV6-5, the J gene TRBJ2-5, with 7 bases fitting TRBD1. The V and J ends lost 6 bases and 5 bases, in that order; junction bases with no gene match: 9. The CDR3 length is 14 residues. Germline lookup yields CDR1 MNHEY and CDR2 SVGAGI. CDR3 protein: CASRHDRVGETQYF. The CDR3 DNA is TGTGCCAGCAGACACGACAGGGTCGGGGAGACCCAGTACTTC.

V gene TRBV7-9 combines with J gene TRBJ1-6; D may be TRBD1 (6 bases). Trimming took off 3 bases at V and 5 bases at J, with 14 bases between the two ends. Germline V CDR1 and CDR2: SEHNR, FQNEAQ (reference sequence). CDR3 length equals 16 residues. CDR3 loop: CASSFYRDRDNSPLHF. CDR3 coding DNA: TGTGCCAGCAGCTTCTACAGGGACCGTGATAATTCACCCCTCCACTTT.

This chain uses TRBV4-2 with TRBJ1-2, with TRBD1 as a possible D gene (6 bases). V lost 4 bases and J 5 bases, leaving 17 bases between the germline ends. The CDR3 contains 15 residues. The germline gives CDR1 LGHNA, CDR2 YNFKEQ. The CDR3, as DNA: TGTGCCAGCAGCCCTGAAATTGGGGGCGCGTATGGCTACACCTTC. Its protein is CASSPEIGGAYGYTF.

The chain has TRBV18 and TRBJ1-1; the match to TRBD1 covers 8 bases. The CDR3 sequence is 13 residues long. The V gene end was trimmed by 9 bases and the J gene end by 1 base; junction bases not matched to a gene: 4. Germline CDR1 is KGHSH and CDR2 is LQKENI. CDR3 bases: TGTGCCAGTGGACAGGGTAGGAACACTGAAGCTTTCTTT. Translating gives CASGQGRNTEAFF. Together with reference TRBV18 and TRBJ1-1, the CDR3 gives the full variable domain: NAGVMQNPRHLVRRRGQEARLRCSPMKGHSHVYWYRQLPEEGLKFMVYLQKENIIDESGMPKERFSAEFPKEGPSILRIQQVVRGDSAAYFCASGQGRNTEAFFGQGTRLTVV.

The rearrangement uses TRBV7-9 and TRBJ2-1, with D possibly matching TRBD2 (7 bases). Trimming cost V 5 bases and J 3 bases, with 14 bases left between them. CDR1 and CDR2 from the germline V gene are SEHNR and FQNEAQ (reference sequence). CDR3 length: 15 residues. The CDR3 sequence: CASSMGGPVYNEQFF. In nucleotides, the CDR3 is TGTGCCAGCAGCATGGGGGGGCCAGTCTACAATGAGCAGTTCTTC.

This rearrangement joins TRBV5-4 to TRBJ1-2; 8 bases fit TRBD1. This CDR3 spans 12 amino acids. Germline assignment: CDR1 SGHNT and CDR2 YYREEE (reference sequence). Unmatched junction bases numbered 1, after V lost 4 bases and J lost 5 bases. The CDR3 DNA sequence: TGTGCCAGCAGCCGGACAGGGTATGGCTACACCTTC. Translation gives CASSRTGYGYTF. Full variable domain (missing parts from reference TRBV5-4 and TRBJ1-2): ETGVTQSPTHLIKTRGQQVTLRCSSQSGHNTVSWYQQALGQGPQFIFQYYREEENGRGNFPPRFSGLQFPNYSSELNVNALELDDSALYLCASSRTGYGYTFGSGTRLTVV.

V and J are TRBV19 and TRBJ1-1, with D perhaps TRBD1 (5 bases). The CDR3 contains 15 residues. Trimming stripped 7 bases from V and 2 bases from J, with 17 bases between. CDR1 and CDR2 (germline): LNHDA, SQIVND (reference sequence). CDR3 nucleotide sequence: TGTGCCAGTACTTTTTCAGGGATAAGAAACACTGAAGCTTTCTTT. Translating it yields CASTFSGIRNTEAFF.

This clone was seen a handful of times. The chain links TRBV9 to TRBJ1-1; 11 nucleotides agree with TRBD1. CDR3 length equals 15 residues. Germline V gives CDR1 SGDLS, CDR2 YYNGEE. Unmatched junction bases numbered 8, after V lost 4 bases and J lost 6 bases. The CDR3 region is CASSPLGTGGPEAFF. The CDR3 DNA sequence: TGTGCCAGCAGCCCCCTGGGGACAGGGGGTCCTGAAGCTTTCTTT.

This chain uses TRBV5-1 with TRBJ1-5, with 8 bases aligning to TRBD1. This CDR3 contains 15 residues. CDR1 is SGHRS, CDR2 YFSETQ, per germline. Unmatched junction bases numbered 7, after V lost 5 bases and J lost 3 bases. The CDR3 bases are TGCGCCAGCAGTCCCGGACAGGGCAACAATCAGCCCCAGCATTTT. Its translation is CASSPGQGNNQPQHF. Full variable domain (rest looked up from reference TRBV5-1 and TRBJ1-5): KAGVTQTPRYLIKTRGQQVTLSCSPISGHRSVSWYQQTPGQGLQFLFEYFSETQRNKGNFPGRFSGRQFSNSRSEMNVSTLELGDSALYLCASSPGQGNNQPQHFGDGTRLSIL.

The rearrangement joins TRBV18 to TRBJ1-4, with D perhaps TRBD1 (5 bases). Trimming pared 1 base from V and 7 bases from J, leaving 10 bases between. Looked up from germline, CDR1 is KGHSH and CDR2 is LQKENI. The CDR3 runs 14 residues. The CDR3 reads CASSPQGRGEKLFF. In nucleotides, the CDR3 is TGTGCCAGCTCACCACAGGGGCGGGGTGAAAAACTGTTTTTT.

The chain combines TRBV5-5 with TRBJ1-2; D gene unclear. Germline CDR1 reads SGHKS; CDR2 reads YYEKEE (reference sequence). V was pared by 2 bases and J by 2 bases, with 10 bases between. The CDR3 runs to 14 residues. CDR3 nucleotides: TGTGCCAGCAGCTTAGACTTCCTAAACTATGGCTACACCTTC. It translates to CASSLDFLNYGYTF. Supplemented by reference TRBV5-5 and TRBJ1-2, the full variable domain reads DAGVTQSPTHLIKTRGQQVTLRCSPISGHKSVSWYQQVLGQGPQFIFQYYEKEERGRGNFPDRFSARQFPNYSSELNVNALLLGDSALYLCASSLDFLNYGYTFGSGTRLTVV.

The rearrangement joins TRBV25-1 to TRBJ2-1; D call uncertain. The CDR3 is 15 residues long. From germline, CDR1 is MGHDK and CDR2 SYGVNS. The ends were cut back, 5 bases at V and 0 bases at J, with 11 bases in the middle. The CDR3 is CASSFTSSSYNEQFF. As DNA, the CDR3 is TGTGCCAGCAGTTTTACATCCAGCTCCTACAATGAGCAGTTCTTC.

J is TRBJ2-7 and V is TRBV19; 9 bases are a match to TRBD2. CDR1 is LNHDA, CDR2 SQIVND, per germline (reference sequence). This CDR3 has 14 amino acids. Trimming at V came to 2 bases and at J to 1 base, leaving 0 bases not matched to a gene. CDR3 bases: TGTGCCAGTAGTATAACTAGCGGGTCCTACGAGCAGTACTTC. This encodes CASSITSGSYEQYF. Supplemented by reference TRBV19 and TRBJ2-7, the full variable domain reads DGGITQSPKYLFRKEGQNVTLSCEQNLNHDAMYWYRQDPGQGLRLIYYSQIVNDFQKGDIAEGYSVSREKKESFPLTVTSAQKNPTAFYLCASSITSGSYEQYFGPGTRLTVT.

This clone was detected only a few times. The chain recombines TRBV11-3 with TRBJ2-3, with 8 nucleotides matching TRBD2. Losses at the gene ends were 1 base for V and 13 bases for J; bases not matched to a gene: 7. In germline, CDR1 is SGHNT, CDR2 YENEEA. This CDR3 region has 13 residues. This chain's CDR3 is CASSLGSGTREYF. DNA of the CDR3: TGTGCCAGCAGCTTAGGTTCCGGGACTAGAGAGTATTTT.

The chain combines TRBV20-1 with TRBJ2-1; D might be TRBD1 (5 bases). V gave up 3 bases and J gave up 6 bases, with 15 bases separating them. The CDR3 runs 14 residues. From germline, CDR1 is DFQATT and CDR2 SNEGSKA (reference sequence). CDR3 DNA sequence: TGCAGTGCTAGTCACCGGAGACAGTCCAATGAGCAGTTCTTC. Protein sequence: CSASHRRQSNEQFF.

The V and J genes are TRBV5-5 and TRBJ1-1, with 7 bases aligning to TRBD1. The CDR3 sequence is 14 residues long. Germline V gene lookup returns CDR1 SGHKS and CDR2 YYEKEE (reference sequence). The junction had 5 bases not matched to a gene; V was cut back by 4 bases and J by 2 bases. The CDR3 sequence: CASSMGQSNTEAFF. The CDR3 coding sequence is TGTGCCAGCAGCATGGGACAGTCTAACACTGAAGCTTTCTTT.

The chain employs TRBV7-2 and TRBJ2-1; a possible D gene is TRBD1 (5 bases). Germline CDR1 reads SGHTA; CDR2 reads FQGNSA. Trimming took 5 bases from V and 10 from J, leaving 21 bases between them. The CDR3 runs to 15 residues. In DNA form, the CDR3 reads TGTGCCAGCAGCCATTCCCGGGCAGGGCAGAGAGAGCAGTTCTTC. Protein sequence: CASSHSRAGQREQFF. The full variable domain, with the rest looked up from reference TRBV7-2 and TRBJ2-1, is GAGVSQSPSNKVTEKGKDVELRCDPISGHTALYWYRQSLGQGLEFLIYFQGNSAPDKSGLPSDRFSAERTGGSVSTLTIQRTQQEDSAVYLCASSHSRAGQREQFFGPGTRLTVL.

The chain uses TRBV5-1 and TRBJ1-3, with a tentative D call TRBD1 (5 bases). Germline assignment: CDR1 SGHRS and CDR2 YFSETQ. The CDR3 length is 17 residues. The V end was cut by 1 base, the J end by 1 base, with 15 bases between. CDR3 DNA sequence: TGCGCCAGCAGCTTGTCGGCAGGGAAGAAGTCTGGAAACACCATATATTTT. Its protein product is CASSLSAGKKSGNTIYF.